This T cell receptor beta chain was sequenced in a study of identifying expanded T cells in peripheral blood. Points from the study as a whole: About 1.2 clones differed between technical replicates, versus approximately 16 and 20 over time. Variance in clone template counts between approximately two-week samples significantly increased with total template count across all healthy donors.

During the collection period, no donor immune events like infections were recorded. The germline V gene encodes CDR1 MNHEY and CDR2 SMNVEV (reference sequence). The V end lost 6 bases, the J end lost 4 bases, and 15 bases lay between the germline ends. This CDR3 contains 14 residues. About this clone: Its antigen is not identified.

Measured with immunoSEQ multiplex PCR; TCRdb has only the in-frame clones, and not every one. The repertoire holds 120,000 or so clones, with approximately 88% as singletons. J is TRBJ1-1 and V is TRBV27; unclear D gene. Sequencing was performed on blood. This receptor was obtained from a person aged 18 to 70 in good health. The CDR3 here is CASSQSFVVTEAFF. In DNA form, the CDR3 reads TGTGCCAGCAGCCAATCATTCGTGGTCACTGAAGCTTTCTTT.